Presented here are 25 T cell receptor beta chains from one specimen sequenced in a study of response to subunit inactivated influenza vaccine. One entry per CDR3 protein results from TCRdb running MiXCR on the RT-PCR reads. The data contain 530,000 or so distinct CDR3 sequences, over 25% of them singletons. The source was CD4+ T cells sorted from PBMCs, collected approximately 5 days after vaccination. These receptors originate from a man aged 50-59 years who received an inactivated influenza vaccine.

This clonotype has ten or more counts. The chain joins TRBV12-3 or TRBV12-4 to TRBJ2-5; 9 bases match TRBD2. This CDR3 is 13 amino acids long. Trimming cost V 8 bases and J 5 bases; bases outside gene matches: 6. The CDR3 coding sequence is TGTGCCAGCCGCGGGGGGGGCGGTGAGACCCAGTACTTC. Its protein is CASRGGGGETQYF.

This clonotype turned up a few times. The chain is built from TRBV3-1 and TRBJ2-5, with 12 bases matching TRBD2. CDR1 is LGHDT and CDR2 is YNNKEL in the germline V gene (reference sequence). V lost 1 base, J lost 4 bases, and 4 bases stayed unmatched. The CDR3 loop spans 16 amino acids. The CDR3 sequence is CASSQGLAGVLETQYF. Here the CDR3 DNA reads TGTGCCAGCAGCCAAGGACTAGCGGGAGTACTAGAGACCCAGTACTTC.

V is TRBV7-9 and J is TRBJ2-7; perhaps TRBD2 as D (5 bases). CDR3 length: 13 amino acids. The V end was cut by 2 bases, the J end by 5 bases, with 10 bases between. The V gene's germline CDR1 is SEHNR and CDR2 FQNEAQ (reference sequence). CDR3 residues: CASSLREGHEQYF. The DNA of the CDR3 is TGTGCCAGCAGCTTACGTGAGGGCCACGAGCAGTACTTC.

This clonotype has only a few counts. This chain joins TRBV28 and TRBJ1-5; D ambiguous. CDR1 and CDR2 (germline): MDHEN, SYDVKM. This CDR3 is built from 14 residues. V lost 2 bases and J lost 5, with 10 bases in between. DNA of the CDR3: TGTGCCAGCAGTTTAAAAGTAGCGTATCAGCCCCAGCATTTT. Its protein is CASSLKVAYQPQHF.

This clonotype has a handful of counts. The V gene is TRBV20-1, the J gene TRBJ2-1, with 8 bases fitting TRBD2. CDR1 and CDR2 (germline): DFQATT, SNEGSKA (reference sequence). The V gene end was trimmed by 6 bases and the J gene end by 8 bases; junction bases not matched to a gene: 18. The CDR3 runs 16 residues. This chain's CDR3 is CSANTVIAGRGYEQFF. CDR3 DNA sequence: TGCAGTGCCAATACCGTGATAGCGGGAAGGGGCTATGAGCAGTTCTTC.

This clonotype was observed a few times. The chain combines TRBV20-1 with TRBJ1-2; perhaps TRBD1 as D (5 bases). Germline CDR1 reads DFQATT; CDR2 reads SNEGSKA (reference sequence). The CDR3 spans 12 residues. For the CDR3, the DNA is TGCACCGCAGCGGGGGAAAACTATGGCTACACCTTC. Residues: CTAAGENYGYTF.

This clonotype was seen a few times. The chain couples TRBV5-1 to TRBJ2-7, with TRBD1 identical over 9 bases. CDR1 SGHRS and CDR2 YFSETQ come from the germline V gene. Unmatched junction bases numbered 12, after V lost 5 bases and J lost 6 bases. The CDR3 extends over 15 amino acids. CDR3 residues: CASRQTPGQGGEQYF. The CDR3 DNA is TGCGCCAGCAGACAGACCCCGGGACAGGGTGGCGAGCAGTACTTC.

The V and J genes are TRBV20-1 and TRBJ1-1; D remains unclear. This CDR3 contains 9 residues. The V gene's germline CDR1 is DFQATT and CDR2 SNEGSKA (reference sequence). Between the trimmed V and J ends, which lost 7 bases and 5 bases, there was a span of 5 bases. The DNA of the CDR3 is TGCAGTGTTAAAACTGAAGCTTTCTTT. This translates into CSVKTEAFF.

CDR3 residues: CASSLETGNSYEQYF. The CDR3 DNA reads TGTGCCAGCAGCTTAGAAACGGGCAACTCCTACGAGCAGTACTTC. V and J are TRBV7-2 and TRBJ2-7; D remains ambiguous. In germline, CDR1 is SGHTA, CDR2 FQGNSA. V was cut by 1 base and J by 0 bases, with 10 bases left in between. This CDR3 region has 15 residues.

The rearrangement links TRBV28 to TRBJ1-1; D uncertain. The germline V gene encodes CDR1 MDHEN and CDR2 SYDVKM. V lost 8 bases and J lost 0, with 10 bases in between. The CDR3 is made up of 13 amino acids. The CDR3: CASHFRLNTEAFF. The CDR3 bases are TGTGCCAGCCATTTCAGACTGAACACTGAAGCTTTCTTT.

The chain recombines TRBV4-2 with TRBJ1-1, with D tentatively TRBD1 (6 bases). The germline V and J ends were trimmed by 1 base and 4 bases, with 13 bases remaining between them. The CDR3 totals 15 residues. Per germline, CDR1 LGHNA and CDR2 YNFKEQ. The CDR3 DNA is TGTGCCAGCAGCCAAGCTACAAGGGGGATCACTGAAGCTTTCTTT. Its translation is CASSQATRGITEAFF.

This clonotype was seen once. The CDR3 DNA sequence: TGTGCCAGCAGCTTGGCCGGCGGGGGCTGGGGAGAGACCCAGTACTTC. It specifies CASSLAGGGWGETQYF. The rearrangement joins TRBV5-5 to TRBJ2-5; D perhaps matches TRBD2 (7 bases). Trimming pared 0 bases from V and 4 bases from J, leaving 16 bases between. CDR3 length equals 16 residues. Germline V gene lookup returns CDR1 SGHKS and CDR2 YYEKEE (reference sequence).

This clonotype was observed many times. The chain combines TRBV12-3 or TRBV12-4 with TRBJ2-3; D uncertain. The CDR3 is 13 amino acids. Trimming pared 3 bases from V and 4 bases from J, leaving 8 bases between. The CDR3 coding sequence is TGTGCCAGCAGTTTTTCGGGTGCAGATACGCAGTATTTT. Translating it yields CASSFSGADTQYF.

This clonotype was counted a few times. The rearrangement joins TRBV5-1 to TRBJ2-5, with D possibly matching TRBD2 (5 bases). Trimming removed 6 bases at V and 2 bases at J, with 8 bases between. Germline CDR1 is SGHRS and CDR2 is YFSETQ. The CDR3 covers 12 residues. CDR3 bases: TGCGCCAGCACGGGGAGTCAAGAGACCCAGTACTTC. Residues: CASTGSQETQYF.

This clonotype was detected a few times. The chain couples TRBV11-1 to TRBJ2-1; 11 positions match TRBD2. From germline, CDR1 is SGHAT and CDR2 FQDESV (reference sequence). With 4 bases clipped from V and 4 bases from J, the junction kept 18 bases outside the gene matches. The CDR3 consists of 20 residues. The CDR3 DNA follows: TGTGCCAGCAGCTCCCCCTCTAAGGTCCCCACTAGCGGGGGATACAATGAGCAGTTCTTC. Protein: CASSSPSKVPTSGGYNEQFF.

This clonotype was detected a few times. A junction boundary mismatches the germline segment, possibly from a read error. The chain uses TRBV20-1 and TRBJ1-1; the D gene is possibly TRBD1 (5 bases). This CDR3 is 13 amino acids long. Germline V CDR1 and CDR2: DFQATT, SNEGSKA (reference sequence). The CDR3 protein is CSARGTEANEAFF. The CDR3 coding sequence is TGCAGTGCCAGAGGGACGGAGGCCAACGAAGCTTTCTTT.

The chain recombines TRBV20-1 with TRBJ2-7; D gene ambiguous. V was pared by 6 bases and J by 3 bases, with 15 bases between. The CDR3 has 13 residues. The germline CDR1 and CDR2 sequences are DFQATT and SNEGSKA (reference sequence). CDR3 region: CSAHGSKSYEQYF. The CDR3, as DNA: TGCAGTGCACACGGGTCAAAAAGCTACGAGCAGTACTTC.

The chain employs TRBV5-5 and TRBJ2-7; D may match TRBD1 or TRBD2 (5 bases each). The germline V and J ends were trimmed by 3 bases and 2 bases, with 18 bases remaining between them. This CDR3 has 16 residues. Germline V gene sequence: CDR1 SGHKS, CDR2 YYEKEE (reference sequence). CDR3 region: CASSYDGTRGTYEQYF. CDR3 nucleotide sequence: TGTGCCAGCAGCTATGACGGGACCCGGGGCACCTACGAGCAGTACTTC.

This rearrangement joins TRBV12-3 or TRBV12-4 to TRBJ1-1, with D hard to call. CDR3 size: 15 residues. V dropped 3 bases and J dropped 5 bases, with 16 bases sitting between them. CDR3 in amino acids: CASSFASAGETEAFF. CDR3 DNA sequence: TGTGCCAGCAGTTTTGCGTCCGCCGGGGAGACTGAAGCTTTCTTT.

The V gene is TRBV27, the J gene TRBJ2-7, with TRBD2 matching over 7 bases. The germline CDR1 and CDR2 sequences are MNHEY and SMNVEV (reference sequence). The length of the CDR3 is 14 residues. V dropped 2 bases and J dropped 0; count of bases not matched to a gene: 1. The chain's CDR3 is CASSLAGDSYEQYF. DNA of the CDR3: TGTGCCAGCAGTTTAGCGGGGGACTCCTACGAGCAGTACTTC.

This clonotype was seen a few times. CDR3 in DNA: TGTGCCAGCAGTTTATCCAGGGGGCGACGGCAGTACTTC. This codes for CASSLSRGRRQYF. This chain connects TRBV12-3 or TRBV12-4 to TRBJ2-7; 8 bases align to TRBD1. This CDR3 spans 13 amino acids. V shed 2 bases, J shed 9 bases, and the junction held 6 bases outside the gene matches.

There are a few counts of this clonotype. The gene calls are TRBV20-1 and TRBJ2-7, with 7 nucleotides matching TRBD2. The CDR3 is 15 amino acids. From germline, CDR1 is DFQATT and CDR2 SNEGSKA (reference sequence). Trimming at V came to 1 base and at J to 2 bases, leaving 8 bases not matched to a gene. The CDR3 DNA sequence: TGCAGTGCTAGAGGTGGTGGGGGAGGGGCCTACGAGCAGTACTTC. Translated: CSARGGGGGAYEQYF.

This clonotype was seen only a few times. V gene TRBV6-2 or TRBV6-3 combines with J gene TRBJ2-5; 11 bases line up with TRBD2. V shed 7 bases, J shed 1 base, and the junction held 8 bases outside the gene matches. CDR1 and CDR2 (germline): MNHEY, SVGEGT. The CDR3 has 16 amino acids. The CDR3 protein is CASTRTSGRIQETQYF. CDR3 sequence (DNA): TGTGCCAGCACTCGGACTAGCGGGCGAATCCAAGAGACCCAGTACTTC.

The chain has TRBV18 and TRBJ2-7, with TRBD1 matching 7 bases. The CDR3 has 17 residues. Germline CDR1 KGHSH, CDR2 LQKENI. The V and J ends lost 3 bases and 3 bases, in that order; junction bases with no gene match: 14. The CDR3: CASSPKVPGQNHYEQYF. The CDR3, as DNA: TGTGCCAGCTCACCGAAGGTTCCGGGACAGAACCACTACGAGCAGTACTTC.

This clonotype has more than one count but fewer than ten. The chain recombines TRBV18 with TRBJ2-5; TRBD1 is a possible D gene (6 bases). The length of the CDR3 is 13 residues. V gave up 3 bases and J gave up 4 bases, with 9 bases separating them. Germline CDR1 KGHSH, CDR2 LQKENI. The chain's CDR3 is CASSPRGSETQYF. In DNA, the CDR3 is TGTGCCAGCTCACCCAGGGGATCAGAGACCCAGTACTTC.